The 10 T cell receptor beta chains in this list originate from one sample, sequenced in a study of T cell repertoires and HLA-DP antigens. Assay used: immunoSEQ multiplex PCR; TCRdb lists only in-frame clones, some missing. Of 65,000 to 90,000 clones in the sample, about 80% were seen once. The antigens of these receptors remain unknown. Material for sequencing was CD4+ T cells from PBMCs. The receptors stem from a man between 60 and 70 years old in good health and CMV-seronegative.

This clone showed up just a few times. The chain employs TRBV6-6 and TRBJ1-5; a weak D match, TRBD1 (5 bases). The CDR3 runs to 13 residues. V was trimmed by 8 bases and J by 7 bases, leaving 15 bases between them. The germline CDR1 and CDR2 sequences are MNHNY and SVGAGI (reference sequence). The CDR3 DNA sequence: TGTGCCAGCGGGGGAGGGCGGGGGCAGCCCCAGCATTTT. This encodes CASGGGRGQPQHF.

This chain uses TRBV7-9 with TRBJ1-2, with D unresolved. Trimming stripped 6 bases from V and 8 bases from J, with 16 bases between. Germline V lookup: CDR1 SEHNR, CDR2 FQNEAQ (reference sequence). This CDR3 has 13 residues. Here the CDR3 reads CASRRGEGNGYTF. CDR3 DNA: TGTGCCAGCAGAAGAGGAGAGGGAAACGGCTACACCTTC. Drawing the rest from reference TRBV7-9 and TRBJ1-2, the complete variable domain is DTGVSQNPRHKITKRGQNVTFRCDPISEHNRLYWYRQTLGQGPEFLTYFQNEAQLEKSRLLSDRFSAERPKGSFSTLEIQRTEQGDSAMYLCASRRGEGNGYTFGSGTRLTVV.

This chain joins TRBV2 and TRBJ2-3, with 7 bases identical to TRBD1. V was pared by 11 bases and J by 5 bases, with 4 bases of the junction left unmatched. The CDR3 consists of 11 residues. CDR1 is SNHLY, CDR2 FYNNEI, per germline. The CDR3 coding sequence is TGTGCCGGACAGGTTAAAGATACGCAGTATTTT. Translated, it gives CAGQVKDTQYF.

The chain combines TRBV7-9 with TRBJ1-2; D might be TRBD1 (5 bases). Trimming shortened V by 3 bases and J by 2 bases, and 10 bases separated the two germline ends. The CDR3 totals 14 residues. Germline V gene lookup returns CDR1 SEHNR and CDR2 FQNEAQ (reference sequence). The CDR3 sequence is CASSFGTANYGYTF. CDR3 DNA sequence: TGTGCCAGCAGCTTTGGGACGGCGAACTATGGCTACACCTTC.

The V gene is TRBV7-2, the J gene TRBJ2-1, with 11 bases fitting TRBD2. Trimming at V came to 4 bases and at J to 9 bases, leaving 5 bases not matched to a gene. This CDR3 is 14 amino acids long. Germline CDR1 and CDR2: SGHTA and FQGNSA. CDR3 nucleotides: TGTGCCAGCAGCTGGGGACTAGCGGTACTTGAGCAGTTCTTC. It codes for CASSWGLAVLEQFF.

V is TRBV11-2 and J is TRBJ2-1; TRBD2 agrees at 7 bases. Germline V gives CDR1 SGHAT, CDR2 FQNNGV. V was clipped by 1 base and J by 0 bases; unmatched bases: 0. This CDR3 is 15 amino acids long. The CDR3 region has the DNA TGTGCCAGCAGCTTAGGGACTAGCTCCTACAATGAGCAGTTCTTC. The encoded protein is CASSLGTSSYNEQFF. Variable domain in full (rest from reference TRBV11-2 and TRBJ2-1): EAGVAQSPRYKIIEKRQSVAFWCNPISGHATLYWYQQILGQGPKLLIQFQNNGVVDDSQLPKDRFSAERLKGVDSTLKIQPAKLEDSAVYLCASSLGTSSYNEQFFGPGTRLTVL.

This clone was counted only a few times. V gene TRBV28 combines with J gene TRBJ1-4; tentative D call: TRBD1 (5 bases). Germline V CDR1 and CDR2: MDHEN, SYDVKM. The CDR3 is 16 residues long. V was pared by 4 bases and J by 0 bases, with 12 bases between. CDR3 protein: CASSSSSGTTNEKLFF. The CDR3 coding sequence is TGTGCCAGCAGTTCCTCCTCAGGGACAACTAATGAAAAACTGTTTTTT.

The gene calls are TRBV30 and TRBJ1-2; 7 bases fit TRBD1. Germline CDR1 and CDR2: GTSNPN and SVGIG (reference sequence). The CDR3 is 16 residues long. The junction had 13 bases not matched to a gene; V was cut back by 1 base and J by 5 bases. CDR3 coding DNA: TGTGCCTGGAGTGCCGGGCCCCAGGGGGTAGGGTATGGCTACACCTTC. Protein: CAWSAGPQGVGYGYTF. Variable domain in full (rest from reference TRBV30 and TRBJ1-2): SQTIHQWPATLVQPVGSPLSLECTVEGTSNPNLYWYRQAAGRGLQLLFYSVGIGQISSEVPQNLSASRPQDRQFILSSKKLLLSDSGFYLCAWSAGPQGVGYGYTFGSGTRLTVV.

This clone occurred once. The rearrangement joins TRBV11-1 to TRBJ1-2; the match to TRBD1 covers 9 bases. Germline values: CDR1 SGHAT, CDR2 FQDESV (reference sequence). The CDR3 runs to 14 residues. Losses at the gene ends were 0 bases for V and 8 bases for J; bases not matched to a gene: 4. CDR3 amino acids: CASSLAGQGSGYTF. CDR3 nucleotides: TGTGCCAGCAGCTTAGCGGGACAGGGTAGCGGCTACACCTTC.

V usage is TRBV7-2 and J usage is TRBJ2-3; TRBD2 is a possible D gene (6 bases). Germline assignment: CDR1 SGHTA and CDR2 FQGNSA. V lost 5 bases and J lost 1, with 13 bases in between. The CDR3 has 15 residues. Written as DNA, the CDR3 is TGTGCCAGCAGCCCGAGGGACTCCCGCACAGATACGCAGTATTTT. Translation gives CASSPRDSRTDTQYF.